The present TCR beta chain was sequenced within a study of CD8 T cell repertoires and HIV-1 epitope variants. Across the study: Separate wells received one of Twenty-five Gag or Nef variant peptides.

CDR1 and CDR2 from the germline V gene are LNHDA and SQIVND (reference sequence). The CDR3 totals 12 residues. V lost 5 bases, J lost 5 bases, and 7 bases lay in between. For this clone: Antigen unknown.

Repertoires were generated with immunoSEQ multiplex PCR, while TCRdb's copy carries only in-frame clones and drops some. Altogether 5,000 or so clones are present, around 66% being singletons, with the ten largest covering around two fifths. The chain couples TRBV19 to TRBJ1-5; D remains unclear. The sequence derives from a male donor with HIV. Specimen: cultured CD8+ T cells derived from PBMCs. CDR3 region: CASSPGYQPQHF. As DNA, the CDR3 is TGTGCCAGTAGTCCTGGGTATCAGCCCCAGCATTTT.